The next 15 T cell receptor beta chains were all read from a single sample in a study of T cell responses to AZD1222 COVID-19 vaccine. Generated by immunoSEQ multiplex PCR, the TCRdb table keeps only in-frame clones and is missing some. This table holds around 80,000 clones, under 90% found once. Sequencing used peripheral blood, obtained 28 days after the second AZD1222 dose. The receptors shown here come from an adult who received the AZD1222 COVID-19 vaccine.

The rearrangement uses TRBV5-1 and TRBJ1-6; tentative D call: TRBD1 (5 bases). Germline V gene lookup returns CDR1 SGHRS and CDR2 YFSETQ. There are 14 residues in the CDR3. The V and J ends lost 0 bases and 10 bases respectively, with 11 bases between them. The CDR3 DNA reads as TGCGCCAGCAGCTTGGAACCCGGGGGGTCACCCCTCCACTTT. This encodes CASSLEPGGSPLHF.

V usage is TRBV28 and J usage is TRBJ1-4; 8 nucleotides agree with TRBD1. CDR3 length: 16 residues. V dropped 2 bases and J dropped 7; count of bases not matched to a gene: 9. Germline V gene lookup returns CDR1 MDHEN and CDR2 SYDVKM. The CDR3 loop reads CASSLGPGGEGEKLFF. DNA of the CDR3: TGTGCCAGCAGTTTAGGTCCAGGGGGCGAAGGTGAAAAACTGTTTTTT. Drawing the rest from reference TRBV28 and TRBJ1-4, the complete variable domain is DVKVTQSSRYLVKRTGEKVFLECVQDMDHENMFWYRQDPGLGLRLIYFSYDVKMKEKGDIPEGYSVSREKKERFSLILESASTNQTSMYLCASSLGPGGEGEKLFFGSGTQLSVL.

This chain joins TRBV28 and TRBJ2-1, with 8 bases fitting TRBD2. Germline loops: CDR1 MDHEN, CDR2 SYDVKM. The CDR3 length is 16 residues. V shed 5 bases, J shed 0 bases, and the junction held 6 bases outside the gene matches. The CDR3 spells CASSPGGQHSYNEQFF. The CDR3 DNA sequence: TGTGCCAGCAGTCCGGGAGGGCAGCACTCCTACAATGAGCAGTTCTTC.

The chain joins TRBV24-1 to TRBJ1-2, with 10 bases matching TRBD1. Germline V gene sequence: CDR1 KGHDR, CDR2 SFDVKD. This CDR3 is 14 amino acids long. V lost 7 bases to trimming and J lost 4 bases; unmatched junction nucleotides: 5. DNA of the CDR3: TGTGCCACCAGCCCGACAGGGGGCGGCTATGGCTACACCTTC. Translated: CATSPTGGGYGYTF.

This sequence joins TRBV15 and TRBJ1-5, with 7 bases matching TRBD1. Germline V gene lookup returns CDR1 LNHNV and CDR2 YYDKDF (reference sequence). The V segment lost 5 bases and the J segment 2 bases; nucleotides outside the gene matches: 9. The CDR3 has 16 amino acids. CDR3 sequence: CATSQIDRAGNQPQHF. CDR3 coding DNA: TGTGCCACCAGCCAAATTGACAGGGCGGGCAATCAGCCCCAGCATTTT.

The chain carries TRBV5-4 and TRBJ2-7, with 13 bases that match TRBD2. CDR3 length: 14 amino acids. Germline CDR1 SGHNT, CDR2 YYREEE (reference sequence). Trimming at V came to 3 bases and at J to 9 bases, leaving 6 bases not matched to a gene. The CDR3: CASSSVGTSGAQYF. In DNA form, the CDR3 reads TGTGCCAGCAGCTCAGTTGGGACTAGCGGGGCGCAGTACTTC.

This clone showed up just a few times. V and J are TRBV12-3 or TRBV12-4 and TRBJ1-5; 8 positions match TRBD1. The CDR3 loop spans 13 amino acids. V was pared by 6 bases and J by 4 bases, with 2 bases of the junction left unmatched. The CDR3 coding sequence is TGTGCCAGCAGAAGGGACAGGAATCAGCCCCAGCATTTT. Its protein is CASRRDRNQPQHF.

The chain couples TRBV14 to TRBJ2-1; D is uncertain. V shed 4 bases and J shed 6 bases, with 4 bases lying between them. This CDR3 contains 11 residues. Germline CDR1 is SGHDN and CDR2 is FVKESK. CDR3 region: CASSRTNEQFF. The CDR3 nucleotides read TGTGCCAGCAGCCGTACCAATGAGCAGTTCTTC.

The chain recombines TRBV11-1 with TRBJ2-1; D assignment may be TRBD1 or TRBD2 (5 bases each). The CDR3 covers 15 residues. CDR1 is SGHAT, CDR2 FQDESV, per germline (reference sequence). V was cut by 1 base and J by 7 bases, with 14 bases left in between. The CDR3 sequence is CASSLVYSGTNEQFF. CDR3 DNA sequence: TGTGCCAGCAGCTTAGTGTATTCAGGGACGAATGAGCAGTTCTTC.

V gene TRBV5-5 combines with J gene TRBJ2-6; the D is unclear. V dropped 4 bases and J dropped 7 bases, with 12 bases sitting between them. Germline CDR1 SGHKS, CDR2 YYEKEE (reference sequence). This CDR3 comprises 14 residues. The CDR3 spells CASSLRTAANVLTF. The CDR3 DNA reads TGTGCCAGCAGCCTACGGACGGCCGCCAACGTCCTGACTTTC. Based on the CDR3 plus reference TRBV5-5 and TRBJ2-6, the full variable domain is DAGVTQSPTHLIKTRGQQVTLRCSPISGHKSVSWYQQVLGQGPQFIFQYYEKEERGRGNFPDRFSARQFPNYSSELNVNALLLGDSALYLCASSLRTAANVLTFGAGSRLTVL.

The chain links TRBV7-9 to TRBJ1-4; D remains ambiguous. CDR3 length: 12 amino acids. CDR1 is SEHNR and CDR2 is FQNEAQ in the germline V gene (reference sequence). Trimming took off 4 bases at V and 12 bases at J, with 12 bases between the two ends. The CDR3 loop is CASSSTTLELFF. In nucleotides, the CDR3 is TGTGCCAGCAGCTCAACCACTTTAGAACTGTTTTTT.

The chain joins TRBV18 to TRBJ1-4; 8 nucleotides line up with TRBD1. CDR3 length: 14 amino acids. CDR1 is KGHSH, CDR2 LQKENI, per germline. J lost 7 bases, V lost 3 bases, and 4 bases had no gene match. The CDR3 sequence: CASSPTGDGEKLFF. The CDR3 DNA reads as TGTGCCAGCTCACCGACAGGGGATGGTGAAAAACTGTTTTTT. The whole variable domain, filled in from reference TRBV18 and TRBJ1-4, reads NAGVMQNPRHLVRRRGQEARLRCSPMKGHSHVYWYRQLPEEGLKFMVYLQKENIIDESGMPKERFSAEFPKEGPSILRIQQVVRGDSAAYFCASSPTGDGEKLFFGSGTQLSVL.

The J gene is TRBJ1-1, the V gene TRBV5-6; no clear D gene. Trimming removed 4 bases at V and 3 bases at J, with 10 bases between. This CDR3 spans 13 amino acids. CDR1 and CDR2 from the germline V gene are SGHDT and YYEEEE. The CDR3 loop reads CASSPGRYTEAFF. The CDR3, as DNA: TGTGCCAGCAGCCCGGGCAGGTACACTGAAGCTTTCTTT. The full variable domain, in which reference TRBV5-6 and TRBJ1-1 provide the parts outside the CDR3, is DAGVTQSPTHLIKTRGQQVTLRCSPKSGHDTVSWYQQALGQGPQFIFQYYEEEERQRGNFPDRFSGHQFPNYSSELNVNALLLGDSALYLCASSPGRYTEAFFGQGTRLTVV.

The J gene is TRBJ2-1, the V gene TRBV27; 8 positions agree with TRBD1. The CDR3 spans 13 residues. Germline V gene data show CDR1 as MNHEY and CDR2 as SMNVEV (reference sequence). The ends lost 5 bases at V and 4 bases at J; junction bases unmatched: 1. The DNA for the CDR3 is TGTGCCAGCAGTCGGACAGGGTACAATGAGCAGTTCTTC. Protein: CASSRTGYNEQFF.

The rearrangement uses TRBV29-1 and TRBJ1-1; D possibly corresponds to TRBD1 (6 bases). Trimming shortened V by 5 bases and J by 2 bases, and 18 bases separated the two germline ends. The CDR3 is made up of 15 amino acids. Germline V lookup: CDR1 SQVTM, CDR2 ANQGSEA. The CDR3 loop reads CSVPGTPWKNTEAFF. For the CDR3, the DNA is TGCAGCGTTCCTGGGACACCATGGAAAAACACTGAAGCTTTCTTT.